This record covers a single TCR beta chain. The data were obtained in a study of blood T cells in healthy people across ages. A second PCR, run for about 7 to 11 cycles, used a sample-barcoded 5' primer plus a J-beta primer mix. TCRdb independently ran MiXCR on the 5' RACE reads; one entry per CDR3 protein. Of 850,000 to 1,300,000 distinct CDR3 sequences in the sample, roughly 45% are singletons; the top ten hold approximately 20%. There are 15 residues in the CDR3. V trimming: 0 bases; J trimming: 0 bases; junction bases outside the gene matches: 2. Germline V gene sequence: CDR1 SGDLS, CDR2 YYNGEE. This chain connects TRBV9 to TRBJ1-2, with 7 bases lining up with TRBD1. This clonotype was sampled from an older woman in good health. Material: blood. CDR3 region: CASSVEGTANYGYTF. In nucleotides, the CDR3 is TGTGCCAGCAGCGTAGAGGGGACAGCTAACTATGGCTACACCTTC.